The rows below give T cell receptor beta chains drawn from one sample of a study of blood T cells in healthy people across ages. TCRdb re-analysed the 5' RACE reads in MiXCR, keeping a single row per CDR3 protein. The table includes approximately 780,000 distinct CDR3 sequences, around a quarter detected once. This sample was also put to use in a study of T cells of mothers and their children.

The source material was blood. The receptors were gathered from a boy aged 10-17 years in good health. Both conserved end residues are part of each CDR3. A D gene is named only where the DNA matches it firmly. Size tells how often a clone was seen (once, few, many) or the class of an expanded clone, and some rows leave it out.

>.|TRBJ2-1|.|TRBV7-3
TGTGCCAGCAGCTTAACGGGGATGAGCTCCTACAATGAGCAGTTCTTC
CASSLTGMSSYNEQFF
>.|TRBJ2-6|.|TRBV7-9
TGTGCCAGCAGCCCCGCCCGCTTCTCTGGGGCCAACGTCCTGACTTTC
CASSPARFSGANVLTF
>many|TRBJ2-4|TRBD1|TRBV18
TGTGCCAGCTCACCACTTGGGTCAGGGGGTAGAGAAAACATTCAGTACTTC
CASSPLGSGGRENIQYF
>few|TRBJ2-1|TRBD2|TRBV4-1
TGCGCCAGCAGCCAACCCCACCCGCGGCGGGGGGGGTGGAATGAGCAGTTCTTC
CASSQPHPRRGGWNEQFF
>few|TRBJ1-4|.|TRBV3-1
TGTGCCAGCAGCCAAGCGACAGTAAATGAAAAACTGTTTTTT
CASSQATVNEKLFF
>.|TRBJ1-1|.|TRBV7-3
TGTGCCAGCAGCTTAATGGCTCGGGGGGGAGGCACTGAAGCTTTCTTT
CASSLMARGGGTEAFF
>few|TRBJ2-5|TRBD2|TRBV11-2
TGTGCCAGCAGCTCCCCGGACAGGCAGACTAGCGGGGATGAAGAGACCCAGTACTTC
CASSSPDRQTSGDEETQYF
>.|TRBJ2-7|.|TRBV6-1
TGTGCCAGCAGACTCACGGATCTACGAGGGCAGTACTTC
CASRLTDLRGQYF
>.|TRBJ2-3|.|TRBV29-1
TGCAGCGTTGTACCTGGATCTAGCACAGATACGCAGTATTTT
CSVVPGSSTDTQYF
>few|TRBJ2-7|.|TRBV5-5
TGTGCCAGCAGCTTGCTTCCGACGGGCCCCTACGAGCAGTACTTC
CASSLLPTGPYEQYF
>.|TRBJ2-4|.|TRBV4-1
TGCGCCAGCAGCCAAGTTCAGGGGGGGAACATTCAGTACTTC
CASSQVQGGNIQYF